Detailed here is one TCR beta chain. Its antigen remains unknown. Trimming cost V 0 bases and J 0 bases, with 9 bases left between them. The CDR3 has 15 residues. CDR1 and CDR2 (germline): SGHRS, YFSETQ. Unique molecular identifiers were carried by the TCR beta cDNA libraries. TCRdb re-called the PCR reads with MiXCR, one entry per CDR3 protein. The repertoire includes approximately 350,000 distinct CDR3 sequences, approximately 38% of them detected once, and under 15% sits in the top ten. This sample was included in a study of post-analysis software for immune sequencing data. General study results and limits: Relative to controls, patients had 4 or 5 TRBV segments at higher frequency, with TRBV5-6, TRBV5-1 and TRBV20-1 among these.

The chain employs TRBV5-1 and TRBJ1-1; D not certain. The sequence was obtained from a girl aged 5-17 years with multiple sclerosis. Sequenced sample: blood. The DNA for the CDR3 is TGCGCCAGCAGCTTGGGTGGACGGATGAACACTGAAGCTTTCTTT. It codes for CASSLGGRMNTEAFF.